The subject of this entry is one TCR beta chain. The sample is drawn from a study of T cell changes during pregnancy in multiple sclerosis. The CDR3 runs 14 residues. The germline V and J ends were trimmed by 4 bases and 5 bases, with 13 bases remaining between them. From germline, CDR1 is MGHRA and CDR2 YSYEKL. Repertoires were generated with immunoSEQ multiplex PCR, while TCRdb's copy carries only in-frame clones and drops some. The sample gives over 80,000 clones, approximately 90% of which show up once; approximately 0.8% is in the top ten. The receptor's source is a female donor in good health, enrolled as a control in a pregnancy study. The chain recombines TRBV4-1 with TRBJ2-3, with a weak D call TRBD2 (6 bases). The sample consisted of peripheral blood, taken in the second trimester of pregnancy. The CDR3 loop is CASSPLGGGDTQYF. The CDR3 nucleotides are TGCGCCAGCAGCCCCCTGGGGGGAGGAGATACGCAGTATTTT.